The 21 T cell receptor beta chains reported below all come from one sample, sequenced in a study of T cell repertoires in cytomegalovirus infection (dated by TCRdb to the late 2010s). The instrument given in TCRdb is Illumina HiSeq 1500. TCRdb passed the public sequencing reads through fastp at Q25 and MiXCR, retaining productive beta sequences. Duplicate CDR3 protein sequences are folded into a single record with the most common DNA and genes. The sample has 310,000 or so distinct CDR3 sequences on record, 20% to 25% of them singletons. In total, the top ten clones hold 13% of the sample. Interpreted using the paper, the treatment or condition label stands for: in vitro stimulation with specific CMV peptide epitopes to enrich CMV-specific T cells. Their target antigens are unknown. Sequenced material: cultured PBMCs, taken from culture after CMV antigen stimulation. These receptors were collected from a human donor in good health (CMV status not recorded). Some clones in this sample may be carry-over from other donors' samples.

The V gene is TRBV20-1, the J gene TRBJ2-1; maybe TRBD2 (6 bases). V dropped 4 bases and J dropped 7 bases, with 20 bases sitting between them. This CDR3 spans 15 amino acids. The germline V gene encodes CDR1 DFQATT and CDR2 SNEGSKA (reference sequence). CDR3 amino acids: CSATSLTGAGNEQFF. As DNA, the CDR3 is TGCAGTGCTACCTCCCTTACGGGAGCCGGGAATGAGCAGTTCTTC.

The chain uses TRBV6-2 or TRBV6-3 and TRBJ2-3; the D gene is possibly TRBD2 (6 bases). Trimming took off 8 bases at V and 2 bases at J, with 14 bases between the two ends. Per germline, CDR1 MNHEY and CDR2 SVGEGT. The CDR3 contains 14 residues. CDR3 DNA: TGTGCCAGCGGTCGCGGGACGGTCACAGATACGCAGTATTTT. It yields the protein CASGRGTVTDTQYF.

The CDR3 region is CASSPIGQGNTEAFF. The CDR3 nucleotides are TGCGCCAGCAGCCCCATCGGACAGGGGAACACTGAAGCTTTCTTT. The rearrangement uses TRBV4-1 and TRBJ1-1; 8 bases agree with TRBD1. The CDR3 is 15 residues long. Germline V gene sequence: CDR1 MGHRA, CDR2 YSYEKL. V gave up 4 bases and J gave up 1 base; unmatched junction bases: 5.

This clonotype was counted many times. The chain combines TRBV28 with TRBJ1-1; possibly TRBD1 for D (5 bases). Germline CDR1 and CDR2: MDHEN and SYDVKM. This CDR3 has 17 amino acids. Trimming removed 6 bases from V and 6 bases from J, with 26 bases in between. This CDR3 is CASSRYASGIQYAEAFF. The CDR3 DNA follows: TGTGCCAGCAGCCGATACGCCTCAGGGATCCAGTACGCTGAAGCTTTCTTT.

This clonotype was found once. V and J are TRBV5-1 and TRBJ2-5, with 10 bases that match TRBD1. From germline, CDR1 is SGHRS and CDR2 YFSETQ. V shed 0 bases, J shed 2 bases, and the junction held 10 bases outside the gene matches. The CDR3 has 18 amino acids. This chain's CDR3 is CASSLGQGAQSWQETQYF. The CDR3 nucleotides are TGCGCCAGCAGCTTGGGACAGGGGGCGCAGAGTTGGCAAGAGACCCAGTACTTC.

This clonotype showed up many times. V is TRBV7-2 and J is TRBJ1-4; perhaps TRBD1 as D (5 bases). The CDR3 covers 15 residues. The germline CDR1 and CDR2 sequences are SGHTA and FQGNSA. V lost 2 bases and J lost 5, with 12 bases in between. DNA of the CDR3: TGTGCCAGCAGCTTAAAGGGACCGCCGAATGAAAAACTGTTTTTT. Its protein is CASSLKGPPNEKLFF.

At least ten counts were recorded for this clonotype. The genes are TRBV12-3 or TRBV12-4 and TRBJ1-1; D is uncertain. V was cut by 5 bases and J by 1 base, with 11 bases left in between. The CDR3 consists of 14 residues. CDR3 protein: CASSLANRNTEAFF. CDR3 sequence (DNA): TGTGCCAGCAGTCTTGCCAATCGGAACACTGAAGCTTTCTTT.

The V and J genes are TRBV7-2 and TRBJ1-1; D not certain. The CDR3 spans 13 residues. V dropped 2 bases and J dropped 3 bases, with 7 bases sitting between them. Per the germline V gene, CDR1 is SGHTA and CDR2 is FQGNSA. The CDR3 sequence is CASSLHPDTEAFF. CDR3 nucleotide sequence: TGTGCCAGCAGCTTACACCCCGACACTGAAGCTTTCTTT.

This chain joins TRBV20-1 and TRBJ2-5, with D unresolved. The germline CDR1 and CDR2 sequences are DFQATT and SNEGSKA (reference sequence). The V end was cut by 4 bases, the J end by 0 bases, with 15 bases between. This CDR3 contains 15 residues. This CDR3 reads CSATRTTGYQETQYF. The CDR3 DNA sequence: TGCAGTGCTACTAGGACCACCGGGTACCAAGAGACCCAGTACTTC.

V usage is TRBV4-2 and J usage is TRBJ2-1; possibly TRBD1 for D (5 bases). The germline V gene has CDR1 LGHNA and CDR2 YNFKEQ. This CDR3 is 15 amino acids long. V was trimmed by 0 bases and J by 4 bases, leaving 10 bases between them. In nucleotides, the CDR3 is TGTGCCAGCAGCCAAGATGTCGCAGGGTACAATGAGCAGTTCTTC. The encoded protein is CASSQDVAGYNEQFF.

The chain uses TRBV6-2 or TRBV6-3 and TRBJ2-7, with TRBD2 matching 9 bases. Per the germline V gene, CDR1 is MNHEY and CDR2 is SVGEGT. V dropped 8 bases and J dropped 1; count of bases not matched to a gene: 6. The CDR3 is 14 amino acids. CDR3: CASVATSGSYEQYV. The CDR3, as DNA: TGTGCCAGCGTGGCGACTAGCGGATCCTACGAGCAGTACGTC.

There are a few counts of this clonotype. The V and J genes are TRBV12-3 or TRBV12-4 and TRBJ2-3; 8 positions agree with TRBD2. The CDR3 loop spans 18 amino acids. The ends lost 2 bases at V and 1 base at J; junction bases unmatched: 11. CDR3 in DNA: TGTGCCAGCAGTTTAAGTTCCCTAGCGGGCGCCCGCACAGATACGCAGTATTTT. This encodes CASSLSSLAGARTDTQYF.

The chain is built from TRBV4-2 and TRBJ1-6; 8 bases fit TRBD1. The CDR3 runs to 13 residues. V was pared by 4 bases and J by 10 bases, with 3 bases of the junction left unmatched. The germline gives CDR1 LGHNA, CDR2 YNFKEQ. The CDR3 nucleotides read TGTGCCAGCAGCCCAGGACAGGGATCACCCCTCCACTTT. Translating it yields CASSPGQGSPLHF.

This clonotype showed up just a few times. V and J are TRBV10-3 and TRBJ2-1, with D unclear. The CDR3 runs to 15 residues. V shed 0 bases and J shed 7 bases, with 13 bases lying between them. From germline, CDR1 is ENHRY and CDR2 SYGVKD. CDR3 coding DNA: TGTGCCATCAGTGAGTCTTTTTCTCGTCAAAATGAGCAGTTCTTC. Protein product: CAISESFSRQNEQFF.

This chain joins TRBV2 and TRBJ2-1; D possibly corresponds to TRBD2 (6 bases). The V end was cut by 2 bases, the J end by 3 bases, with 14 bases between. This CDR3 spans 16 amino acids. CDR1 and CDR2 (germline): SNHLY, FYNNEI. The CDR3 nucleotides read TGTGCCAGCAGTGAAAGCGGGTCCCTGATCTACAATGAGCAGTTCTTC. It specifies CASSESGSLIYNEQFF.

This chain uses TRBV29-1 with TRBJ1-2; 9 bases are shared with TRBD1. Germline CDR1 SQVTM, CDR2 ANQGSEA. CDR3 length equals 13 residues. V lost 4 bases, J lost 8 bases, and 8 bases stayed unmatched. The CDR3 spells CSVVPTGGTGYTF. DNA for the CDR3: TGCAGCGTTGTACCTACAGGGGGCACAGGCTACACCTTC.

A few counts support this clonotype. The CDR3 sequence is CASRGFEGLASAYEQYV. The CDR3 DNA follows: TGTGCCAGCAGGGGTTTCGAAGGACTCGCCTCGGCCTACGAGCAGTACGTC. This chain joins TRBV6-2 or TRBV6-3 and TRBJ2-7, with a possible D match to TRBD2 (5 bases). Germline assignment: CDR1 MNHEY and CDR2 SVGEGT. CDR3 length: 17 residues. Trimming left V 6 bases short and J 2 bases short, with 23 bases between.

This clonotype was counted a few times. The J gene is TRBJ2-5, the V gene TRBV10-3; 8 nucleotides line up with TRBD2. V shed 7 bases and J 4 bases; nucleotides not matched to a gene: 5. CDR1 ENHRY and CDR2 SYGVKD come from the germline V gene. The CDR3 totals 13 residues. The CDR3, as DNA: TGTGCCATCAAGGGACTAGTTGGAGAGACCCAGTACTTC. It yields the protein CAIKGLVGETQYF.

A few counts support this clonotype. The chain links TRBV12-3 or TRBV12-4 to TRBJ2-3; a weak D match, TRBD1 (5 bases). V lost 5 bases, J lost 6 bases, and 15 bases lay in between. CDR3 size: 14 residues. This chain's CDR3 is CASSIDSPHDTQYF. CDR3 coding DNA: TGTGCCAGCAGTATCGACAGCCCCCACGATACGCAGTATTTT.

This clonotype was seen a handful of times. V is TRBV11-2 and J is TRBJ2-1, with 7 bases lining up with TRBD1. Germline trimming cut 5 bases from V and 6 bases from J; bases unmatched to any gene: 13. The CDR3 covers 16 residues. Germline-derived CDR1 and CDR2 are SGHAT and FQNNGV. As DNA, the CDR3 is TGTGCCAGCAGCCCCCCCGACAGGGTATCTCGCAATGAGCAGTTCTTC. Translating gives CASSPPDRVSRNEQFF.

This clonotype was seen at least ten times. V usage is TRBV7-2 and J usage is TRBJ2-7; possible D gene TRBD2, 6 bases. CDR3 length equals 14 residues. Between the trimmed V and J ends, which lost 6 bases and 4 bases, there was a span of 16 bases. Germline CDR1 is SGHTA and CDR2 is FQGNSA. CDR3 sequence reads: CASRPGGIGYEQYF. DNA for the CDR3: TGTGCCAGCAGACCCGGAGGGATCGGATACGAGCAGTACTTC.